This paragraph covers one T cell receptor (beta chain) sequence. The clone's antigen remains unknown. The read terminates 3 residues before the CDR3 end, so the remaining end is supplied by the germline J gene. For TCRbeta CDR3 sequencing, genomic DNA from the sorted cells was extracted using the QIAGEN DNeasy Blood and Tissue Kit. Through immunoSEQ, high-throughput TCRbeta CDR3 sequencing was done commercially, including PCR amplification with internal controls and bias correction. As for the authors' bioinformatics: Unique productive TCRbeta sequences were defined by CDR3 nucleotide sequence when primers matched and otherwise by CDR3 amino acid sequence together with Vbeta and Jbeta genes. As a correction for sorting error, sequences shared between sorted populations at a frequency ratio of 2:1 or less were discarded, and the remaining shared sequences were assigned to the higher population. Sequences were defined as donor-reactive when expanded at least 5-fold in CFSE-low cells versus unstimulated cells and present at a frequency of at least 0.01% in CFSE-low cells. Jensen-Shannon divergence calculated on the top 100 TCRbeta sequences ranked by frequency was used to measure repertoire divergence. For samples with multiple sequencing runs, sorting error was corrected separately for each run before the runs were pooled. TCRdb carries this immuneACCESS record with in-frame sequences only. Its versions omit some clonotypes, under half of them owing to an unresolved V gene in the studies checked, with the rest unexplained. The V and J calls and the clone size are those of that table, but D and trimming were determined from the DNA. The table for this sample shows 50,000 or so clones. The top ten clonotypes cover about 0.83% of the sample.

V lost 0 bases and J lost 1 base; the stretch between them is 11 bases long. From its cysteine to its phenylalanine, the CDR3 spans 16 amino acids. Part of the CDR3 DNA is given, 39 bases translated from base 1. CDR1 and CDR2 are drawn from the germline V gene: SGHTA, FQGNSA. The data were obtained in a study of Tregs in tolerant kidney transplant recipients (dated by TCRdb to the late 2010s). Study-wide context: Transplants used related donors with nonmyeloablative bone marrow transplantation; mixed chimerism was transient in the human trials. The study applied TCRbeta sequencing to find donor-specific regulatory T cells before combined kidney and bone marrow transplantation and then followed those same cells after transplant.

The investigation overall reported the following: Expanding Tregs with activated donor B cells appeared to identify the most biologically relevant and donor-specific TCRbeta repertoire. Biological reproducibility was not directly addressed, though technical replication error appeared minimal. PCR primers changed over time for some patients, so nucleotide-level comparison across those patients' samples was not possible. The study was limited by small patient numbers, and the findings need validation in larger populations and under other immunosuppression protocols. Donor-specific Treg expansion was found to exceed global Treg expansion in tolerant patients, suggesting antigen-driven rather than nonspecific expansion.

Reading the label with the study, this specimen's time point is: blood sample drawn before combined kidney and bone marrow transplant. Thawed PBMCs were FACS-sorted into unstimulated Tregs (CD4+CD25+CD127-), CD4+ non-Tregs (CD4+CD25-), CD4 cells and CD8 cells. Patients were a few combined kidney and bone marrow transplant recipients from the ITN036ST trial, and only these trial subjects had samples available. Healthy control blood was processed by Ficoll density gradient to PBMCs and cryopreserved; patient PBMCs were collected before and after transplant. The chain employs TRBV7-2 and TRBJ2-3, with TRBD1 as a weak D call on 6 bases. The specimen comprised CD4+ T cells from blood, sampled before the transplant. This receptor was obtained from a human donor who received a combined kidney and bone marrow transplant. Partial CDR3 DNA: TGTGCCAGCAGCTTAGCTTTGACAGGACGCACAGATACG. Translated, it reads CASSLALTGRTDT. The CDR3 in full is CASSLALTGRTDTQYF.